This TCR beta chain appears in the sequencing data of a study of cytomegalovirus exposure and HLA in healthy donors. Regarding the study as a whole: Relative to equally common others, HLA-associated TCR beta chains showed greater clonal expansion in a later analysis. At a 0.05 false discovery rate, a later analysis found about 17,000 TCR beta sequences to be associated with HLA alleles. Only CMV serostatus was available as immune exposure information.

In the PCR, 60 Vbeta and 13 Jbeta primers were used. This table comes from immunoSEQ multiplex PCR, and its TCRdb copy is limited to in-frame clones, with some not included. This sample yields around 110,000 clones, of which roughly four fifths are seen a single time; 1.6% belongs to the top ten. This CDR3 comprises 13 residues. V lost 8 bases to trimming and J lost 4 bases, with 11 bases between them. Germline V CDR1 and CDR2: MNHNS, SASEGT. Healthy donors of bone marrow made up the group. This clone was detected a few times. Its antigen is unidentified. V is TRBV6-1 and J is TRBJ1-4; D might be TRBD1 (6 bases). The specimen was PBMCs. The origin of this receptor is a young woman in good health and CMV-seronegative. The CDR3 DNA sequence: TGTGCCAGCGCCAGGGGCGGTAATGAAAAACTGTTTTTT. Protein product: CASARGGNEKLFF.